One T cell receptor beta chain is described in this entry. Using immunoSEQ multiplex PCR, the repertoire was profiled, and TCRdb retains in-frame clones only, with some absent. The sample contains over 40,000 clones, roughly 84% of which appear only once. This entry comes from a study of OX40 agonist ivuxolimab in advanced cancers. Germline CDR1 is GTSNPN and CDR2 is SVGIG (reference sequence). The V gene end was trimmed by 1 base and the J gene end by 9 bases; junction bases not matched to a gene: 11. The CDR3 totals 15 residues. The rearrangement links TRBV30 to TRBJ1-5, with 8 bases that match TRBD1. The clonotype originates from an adult with an advanced solid tumor such as melanoma, head and neck, liver or kidney cancer. The sequenced sample was CD4+ or CD8+ T cells sorted from blood, obtained in a trial of the OX40 agonist ivuxolimab. CDR3: CAWSGSGTGSSPQHF. The DNA of the CDR3 is TGTGCCTGGAGTGGATCCGGGACAGGAAGTTCGCCCCAGCATTTT. Together with reference TRBV30 and TRBJ1-5, the CDR3 gives the full variable domain: SQTIHQWPATLVQPVGSPLSLECTVEGTSNPNLYWYRQAAGRGLQLLFYSVGIGQISSEVPQNLSASRPQDRQFILSSKKLLLSDSGFYLCAWSGSGTGSSPQHFGDGTRLSIL.